These 28 T cell receptor gamma chains were sequenced from one sample in a study of gamma-delta chains in newborns, infants, children. TCRdb reran clone calling via CATT on the reads. The sample consists of around 1,400 gamma-chain clones, 66% of them appearing once. The specimen sequenced was blood. The receptors stem from a child who was a newborn, infant or young child, either healthy, febrile or measles-vaccinated (not recorded which).

This clone was counted between two and nine times. Additional DNA sequences in this sample encode the identical CDR3. The J gene has no call, while the V gene is TRGV9. The germline V gene has CDR1 GITISATS and CDR2 ISYDGTV (reference sequence). The CDR3 has 16 residues. Here the CDR3 reads CALWEEQELGKKIKVF. For the CDR3, the DNA is TGTGCCTTGTGGGAGGAACAAGAGTTGGGCAAAAAAATAAAGGTATTT.

J gene calling gave no result, while the V gene is TRGV4. The CDR3 sequence is 9 residues long. Germline assignment: CDR1 EGSTGY and CDR2 YDSYTSSV. CDR3 bases: TGTGCCACCTGGGAGGGTGGACTCTTT. It codes for CATWEGGLF.

This clone is a singleton in its sample. The sample carries other DNA sequences with the same CDR3. The chain employs TRGV9 and TRGJP. The J gene, left out of TCRdb, was set here by checking the DNA against germline. The V gene's germline CDR1 is GITISATS and CDR2 ISYDGTV (reference sequence). J gave up 8 bases and V 0 bases, and 7 bases lay outside the gene matches. This CDR3 comprises 17 residues. Here the CDR3 DNA reads TGTGCCTTGTGGGAGGTGCAAGAAAAGTTGGGCAAAAAAATCAAGGTATTT. Translating it yields CALWEVQEKLGKKIKVF.

Note on this clone: A read error likely explains this, since a far larger clone differs by one base. The chain carries TRGV9 and TRGJ1 or TRGJ2. TCRdb is silent on the J gene; assignment here came from matching the DNA to germline. Germline CDR1 GITISATS, CDR2 ISYDGTV (reference sequence). The CDR3 is 11 residues long. The V and J ends lost 0 bases and 9 bases, in that order; junction bases with no gene match: 2. As DNA, the CDR3 is TGTGCCTTGTGGGAGGTGAGTAAGAAACTCTTT. This gives the protein CALWEVSKKLF.

As regards this clone: A far larger clone is a single base away, which makes a read error likely. The same CDR3 is also encoded by other DNA sequences in this sample. This chain connects TRGV9 to TRGJP. The J gene was missing in TCRdb and was found by matching the end of the DNA to germline. The CDR3 totals 16 residues. Germline values: CDR1 GITISATS, CDR2 ISYDGTV (reference sequence). V dropped 2 bases and J dropped 2; count of bases not matched to a gene: 0. CDR3 region: CALWEGQELGKKIKVF. CDR3 bases: TGTGCCTTGTGGGAGGGGCAAGAGTTGGGCAAAAAAATCAAGGTATTT.

The V gene is TRGV9, but the J gene lacks a call. The CDR3 spans 11 residues. Germline-derived CDR1 and CDR2 are GITISATS and ISYDGTV (reference sequence). The CDR3 loop is CALWEVSNKLF. In nucleotides, the CDR3 is TGTGCCTTGTGGGAGGTGAGTAACAAACTCTTT.

This chain connects TRGV9 to TRGJP. Here the J gene was assigned by germline matching of the DNA, as TCRdb has none. CDR3 length equals 15 residues. Germline CDR1 and CDR2: GITISATS and ISYDGTV (reference sequence). V lost 3 bases, J lost 9 bases, and 5 bases stayed unmatched. The CDR3 sequence is CALWESGLGKKIKVF. The CDR3 DNA follows: TGTGCCTTGTGGGAGAGTGGGTTGGGCAAAAAAATCAAGGTATTT.

This clone has just a few counts. Other DNA sequences of this sample code for an identical CDR3. The chain combines TRGV9 with TRGJP. The J gene, left out of TCRdb, was set here by checking the DNA against germline. Per germline, CDR1 GITISATS and CDR2 ISYDGTV (reference sequence). V shed 3 bases, J shed 4 bases, and the junction held 3 bases outside the gene matches. CDR3 length: 16 amino acids. This CDR3 is CALWEIQELGKKIKVF. In nucleotides, the CDR3 is TGTGCCTTGTGGGAGATTCAAGAGTTGGGCAAAAAAATCAAGGTATTT.

The chain has TRGV3 and TRGJ1 or TRGJ2. The J gene, missing from TCRdb, was assigned here through DNA to germline matching. CDR1 is VTNTFY, CDR2 YDVSTARD, per germline (reference sequence). V dropped 1 base and J dropped 0; count of bases not matched to a gene: 3. The CDR3 spans 14 residues. CDR3 protein: CATWDSMNYYKKLF. CDR3 coding DNA: TGTGCCACCTGGGACAGTATGAATTATTATAAGAAACTCTTT.

The chain carries TRGV2 and TRGJP1. TCRdb leaves out the J gene; it was filled in here by matching the DNA to germline. The CDR3 has 15 amino acids. With 0 bases clipped from V and 3 bases from J, the junction kept 4 bases outside the gene matches. Germline assignment: CDR1 EGSNGY and CDR2 YDSYNSKV. The CDR3 DNA is TGTGCCACCTGGGACGGGCCGGCCACTGGTTGGTTCAAGATATTT. As protein: CATWDGPATGWFKIF.

This CDR3 reads CALWNLWMGKKIKVF. CDR3 DNA sequence: TGTGCCTTGTGGAATTTGTGGATGGGCAAAAAAATCAAGGTATTT. The rearrangement joins TRGV9 to TRGJP. The J gene, not given by TCRdb, was assigned here from a germline match of the nucleotide sequence. The CDR3 extends over 15 amino acids. CDR1 is GITISATS, CDR2 ISYDGTV, per germline (reference sequence). The ends lost 6 bases at V and 11 bases at J; junction bases unmatched: 10.

Only one count was recorded for this clone. This chain uses TRGV9 with TRGJP. TCRdb lists no J gene, so it was determined here by aligning the DNA to germline. With V trimmed by 3 bases and J by 2 bases, 7 bases remained unmatched. The CDR3 is made up of 18 amino acids. Germline CDR1 GITISATS, CDR2 ISYDGTV (reference sequence). CDR3 coding DNA: TGTGCCTTGTGGGAGTTCAGTCGGCAAGAGTTGGGCAAAAAAATCAAGGTATTT. Its protein is CALWEFSRQELGKKIKVF.

This clone came up a few times. CDR3 DNA: TGTGCCACCTGGGACAGGCCCTTATTTGGTTATAAGAAACTCTTT. This gives the protein CATWDRPLFGYKKLF. The rearrangement links TRGV5 to TRGJ1 or TRGJ2. TCRdb lists no J gene, so it was determined here by aligning the DNA to germline. The trim removed 0 bases at V and 6 bases at J, leaving 11 bases unmatched. CDR1 is VINAFY and CDR2 is YDVSNSKD in the germline V gene. The CDR3 totals 15 residues.

The chain employs TRGV3 and TRGJ1 or TRGJ2. Matching the DNA to germline supplied the J gene, which TCRdb does not give. The V gene's germline CDR1 is VTNTFY and CDR2 YDVSTARD (reference sequence). With V trimmed by 5 bases and J by 3 bases, 1 base remained unmatched. There are 11 residues in the CDR3. The CDR3 is CATWVYYKKLF. CDR3 DNA: TGTGCCACCTGGGTTTATTATAAGAAACTCTTT.

With regard to this clone: No DNA is shown, since the ends of the CDR3 on it are uncertain; the CDR3 is the one TCRdb lists. The J gene is uncalled and the V gene is TRGV3. The CDR3 is 32 residues long, counting both termini. Germline-derived CDR1 and CDR2 are VTNTFY and YDVSTARD (reference sequence). CDR3 residues: CATWDRLTIIRNSLAVEQHLLSQVSIGRIQHF.

Regarding this clone: This sample includes further DNA sequences coding for the same CDR3. The rearrangement links TRGV9 to TRGJP. Because TCRdb records no J gene, it was assigned here through a match of the DNA to germline. Germline V gene sequence: CDR1 GITISATS, CDR2 ISYDGTV (reference sequence). There are 17 residues in the CDR3. J gave up 7 bases and V 0 bases, and 6 bases lay outside the gene matches. The CDR3 nucleotides read TGTGCCTTGTGGGAGGTGCGACTGGAGTTGGGCAAAAAAATCAAGGTATTT. Translation gives CALWEVRLELGKKIKVF.

The chain employs TRGV9 and TRGJP. The J gene was not available in TCRdb and was assigned here by matching the DNA to germline segments. Germline V gives CDR1 GITISATS, CDR2 ISYDGTV (reference sequence). J gave up 4 bases and V 3 bases, and 6 bases lay outside the gene matches. There are 17 residues in the CDR3. CDR3 loop: CALWEPIQELGKKIKVF. CDR3 coding DNA: TGTGCCTTGTGGGAGCCGATTCAAGAGTTGGGCAAAAAAATCAAGGTATTT.

This clone was recorded a few times. V gene TRGV9 combines with J gene TRGJ1 or TRGJ2. The J gene is absent in TCRdb and was assigned here via DNA matching to germline. This CDR3 contains 11 residues. Germline values: CDR1 GITISATS, CDR2 ISYDGTV (reference sequence). Trimming removed 3 bases from V and 8 bases from J; junction bases left unmatched: 4. The CDR3 reads CALWEPNKKLF. The CDR3, as DNA: TGTGCCTTGTGGGAGCCCAATAAGAAACTCTTT.

With the J gene uncalled, the V gene is TRGV2. CDR1 is EGSNGY, CDR2 YDSYNSKV, per germline. The CDR3 loop spans 13 amino acids. This CDR3 reads CATWDGPCKNKLF. CDR3 DNA: TGTGCCACCTGGGACGGGCCGTGTAAAAACAAACTCTTT.

Comments on this clone: Other nucleotide sequences in the sample specify the same CDR3. The chain joins TRGV9 to TRGJP. Matching the DNA to germline supplied the J gene, which TCRdb does not give. This CDR3 has 15 amino acids. V shed 6 bases, J shed 4 bases, and the junction held 3 bases outside the gene matches. The germline V gene encodes CDR1 GITISATS and CDR2 ISYDGTV (reference sequence). The CDR3, as DNA: TGTGCCTTGTGGCGACAAGAGTTGGGCAAAAAAATCAAGGTATTT. Its protein product is CALWRQELGKKIKVF.

A remark on this clone: The junction shows a germline mismatch at one end, possibly a read error. V and J are TRGV9 and TRGJ1 or TRGJ2. TCRdb supplies no J gene; here it was assigned by aligning the nucleotide sequence to germline. The CDR3 extends over 14 amino acids. Germline V lookup: CDR1 GITISATS, CDR2 ISYDGTV (reference sequence). CDR3 sequence (DNA): TGTGCCTTGTGGGGGGTGCGGGGATATTATAAGAAACTCTTT. This gives the protein CALWGVRGYYKKLF.

This clone was counted only a few times. Other DNA sequences in the sample encode the same CDR3. This sequence joins TRGV9 and TRGJP. Since TCRdb gives no J gene, matching the DNA to germline was used here to assign it. V shed 0 bases and J 6 bases; nucleotides not matched to a gene: 5. The length of the CDR3 is 17 residues. Germline CDR1 is GITISATS and CDR2 is ISYDGTV (reference sequence). CDR3 coding DNA: TGTGCCTTGTGGGAGGTGCGTGGAGAGTTGGGCAAAAAAATCAAGGTATTT. It codes for CALWEVRGELGKKIKVF.

Worth noting for this clone: Other DNA sequences of this sample code for an identical CDR3. The V gene is listed as TRGV9; no J gene was called. Germline V gives CDR1 GITISATS, CDR2 ISYDGTV (reference sequence). CDR3 length: 12 residues. The CDR3 region has the DNA TGTGCCTTGTGGGTGGTTGATTATAAGAAGCTCTTT. The encoded protein is CALWVVDYKKLF.

As concerns this clone: A read error is the likely source, as a far larger clone sits one nucleotide away. Other nucleotide sequences from this sample produce the same CDR3. This sequence joins TRGV9 and TRGJP. Matching the DNA to germline supplied the J gene, which TCRdb does not give. The CDR3 has 15 amino acids. Looked up from germline, CDR1 is GITISATS and CDR2 is ISYDGTV (reference sequence). CDR3 loop: CALWEQELGKKIKVF. The CDR3, as DNA: TGCGCCTTGTGGGAGCAAGAGTTGGGCAAAAAAATCAAGGTATTT.

As regards this clone: With a much larger clone just one base away, this may be a read error. The identical CDR3 is also encoded by other nucleotide sequences in the sample. The chain is built from TRGV9 and TRGJP. The J gene, missing from TCRdb, was assigned here through DNA to germline matching. Germline loops: CDR1 GITISATS, CDR2 ISYDGTV (reference sequence). This CDR3 has 18 residues. The CDR3 DNA reads as TGCGCCTTGTGGGATCCGACACTACAAGAGTTGGGCAAAAAAATCAAGGTATTT. Translation gives CALWDPTLQELGKKIKVF.

This clone was detected a few times. The gene calls are TRGV9 and TRGJ1 or TRGJ2. The germline V gene has CDR1 GITISATS and CDR2 ISYDGTV (reference sequence). There are 10 residues in the CDR3. V was pared by 9 bases and J by 9 bases, with 8 bases of the junction left unmatched. The CDR3 bases are TGTGCCTTGGACGATGCTAAGAAACTCTTT. Protein product: CALDDAKKLF.

The CDR3 coding sequence is TGTGCCTTGTGGGAGGTGCCCCAAAAGTTGGGCAAAAAAATCAAGGTATTT. Amino acids: CALWEVPQKLGKKIKVF. The V gene is TRGV9, the J gene TRGJP. Matching the DNA to germline supplied the J gene, which TCRdb does not give. Germline CDR1 and CDR2: GITISATS and ISYDGTV (reference sequence). The CDR3 spans 17 residues. The junction had 7 bases not matched to a gene; V was cut back by 0 bases and J by 8 bases.

About this clone itself: It is unclear where the CDR3 begins or ends on the DNA, so no DNA is shown, and the CDR3 is as TCRdb lists it. No J gene was called, and the V gene is TRGV5. The length of the CDR3 is 28 amino acids, counting both ends. Germline CDR1 and CDR2: VINAFY and YDVSNSKD. The chain's CDR3 is CATWCLRNSLAVEQHLLSQVSIGRIQHF.